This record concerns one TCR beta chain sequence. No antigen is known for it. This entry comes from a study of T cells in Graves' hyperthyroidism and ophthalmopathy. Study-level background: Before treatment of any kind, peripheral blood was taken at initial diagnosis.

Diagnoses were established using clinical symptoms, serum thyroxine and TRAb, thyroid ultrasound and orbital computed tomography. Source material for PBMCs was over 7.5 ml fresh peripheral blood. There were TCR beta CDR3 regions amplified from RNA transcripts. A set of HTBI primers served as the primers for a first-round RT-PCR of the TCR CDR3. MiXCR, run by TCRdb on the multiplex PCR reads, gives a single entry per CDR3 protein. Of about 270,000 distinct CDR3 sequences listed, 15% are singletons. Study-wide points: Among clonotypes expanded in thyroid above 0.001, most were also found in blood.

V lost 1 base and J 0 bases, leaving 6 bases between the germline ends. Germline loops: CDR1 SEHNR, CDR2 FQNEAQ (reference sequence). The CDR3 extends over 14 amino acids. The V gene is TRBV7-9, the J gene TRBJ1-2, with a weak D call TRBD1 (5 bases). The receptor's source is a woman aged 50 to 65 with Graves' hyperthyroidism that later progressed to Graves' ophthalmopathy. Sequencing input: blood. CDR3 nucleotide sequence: TGTGCCAGCAGCTTAGTCAGGGCTAACTATGGCTACACCTTC. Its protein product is CASSLVRANYGYTF.